The 18 T cell receptor beta chains listed next were all sequenced from one sample in a study of cytomegalovirus exposure and HLA in healthy donors. The PCR employed 60 Vbeta primers together with 13 Jbeta primers. Generated by immunoSEQ multiplex PCR, the TCRdb table keeps only in-frame clones and is missing some. This sample yields roughly 95,000 clones, of which around 80% are seen a single time; less than 6% belongs to the top ten. What was sequenced was PBMCs. Source of these receptors: a man aged 25 to 40 in good health and CMV-seropositive.

The chain recombines TRBV7-2 with TRBJ1-2; TRBD1 agrees at 7 bases. CDR3 length equals 14 residues. The germline gives CDR1 SGHTA, CDR2 FQGNSA. V was clipped by 5 bases and J by 7 bases; unmatched bases: 10. The CDR3 sequence: CASSKGAEFSGYTF. The DNA for the CDR3 is TGTGCCAGCAGCAAGGGGGCGGAGTTCTCTGGCTACACCTTC.

As DNA, the CDR3 is TGTGCCAGCAGCCGAGGAAATCAGCCCCAGCATTTT. Translating gives CASSRGNQPQHF. This chain connects TRBV14 to TRBJ1-5; D remains unclear. This CDR3 is 12 amino acids long. The V and J ends lost 4 bases and 4 bases respectively, with 5 bases between them. The germline gives CDR1 SGHDN, CDR2 FVKESK.

This clone was seen a few times. The chain couples TRBV4-2 to TRBJ2-2; TRBD2 agrees at 9 bases. V shed 4 bases, J shed 4 bases, and the junction held 10 bases outside the gene matches. Looked up from germline, CDR1 is LGHNA and CDR2 is YNFKEQ. The CDR3 spans 17 residues. The CDR3: CASSPTGGRAITGELFF. The CDR3 DNA reads as TGTGCCAGCAGCCCGACTGGCGGGAGGGCCATCACCGGGGAGCTGTTTTTT.

V and J are TRBV7-6 and TRBJ2-1; 8 nucleotides line up with TRBD1. The germline V gene encodes CDR1 SGHVS and CDR2 FNYEAQ. The CDR3 has 12 amino acids. Losses at the gene ends were 5 bases for V and 9 bases for J; bases not matched to a gene: 3. CDR3 in DNA: TGTGCCAGCAGCGTGGACAGGGCTGAGCAGTTCTTC. Translated, it gives CASSVDRAEQFF.

V is TRBV25-1 and J is TRBJ2-4; 11 bases are a match to TRBD1. This CDR3 has 15 amino acids. CDR1 is MGHDK and CDR2 is SYGVNS in the germline V gene. Trimming cost V 6 bases and J 5 bases; bases outside gene matches: 6. Here the CDR3 reads CASSRTGGGENIQYF. DNA of the CDR3: TGTGCCAGCAGCAGGACAGGGGGCGGGGAAAACATTCAGTACTTC.

The rearrangement joins TRBV2 to TRBJ1-2; 11 nucleotides match TRBD1. This CDR3 is built from 15 residues. Germline lookup yields CDR1 SNHLY and CDR2 FYNNEI. J gave up 2 bases and V 6 bases, and 5 bases lay outside the gene matches. CDR3 DNA: TGTGCCAGCAGGCCGGACAGGGGGCCCAACTATGGCTACACCTTC. This translates into CASRPDRGPNYGYTF.

The chain couples TRBV28 to TRBJ2-7; D might be TRBD2 (7 bases). CDR3 length equals 15 residues. The V end was cut by 5 bases, the J end by 4 bases, with 18 bases between. The germline CDR1 and CDR2 sequences are MDHEN and SYDVKM. CDR3 DNA: TGTGCCAGCAGTGGCTCGGGGGAGGGGGGTTACGAGCAGTACTTC. The encoded protein is CASSGSGEGGYEQYF. Drawing the rest from reference TRBV28 and TRBJ2-7, the complete variable domain is DVKVTQSSRYLVKRTGEKVFLECVQDMDHENMFWYRQDPGLGLRLIYFSYDVKMKEKGDIPEGYSVSREKKERFSLILESASTNQTSMYLCASSGSGEGGYEQYFGPGTRLTVT.

The chain links TRBV5-6 to TRBJ1-5; 10 bases map to TRBD1. The CDR3 runs to 16 residues. Germline V gene lookup returns CDR1 SGHDT and CDR2 YYEEEE. The J segment lost 5 bases and the V segment lost 3 bases, leaving 8 bases of the junction unmatched. CDR3 in amino acids: CASSSSAGTGDQPQHF. The CDR3 DNA sequence: TGTGCCAGCAGCTCATCCGCCGGGACAGGGGATCAGCCCCAGCATTTT.

V usage is TRBV7-9 and J usage is TRBJ2-7, with 8 bases that match TRBD2. Trimming removed 0 bases from V and 3 bases from J; junction bases left unmatched: 10. Germline loops: CDR1 SEHNR, CDR2 FQNEAQ (reference sequence). The CDR3 length is 17 residues. CDR3 residues: CASSLALGGLVDYEQYF. CDR3 bases: TGTGCCAGCAGCTTAGCGTTAGGGGGACTAGTAGACTACGAGCAGTACTTC.

This clone appeared a few times. This chain uses TRBV2 with TRBJ1-1; a possible D gene is TRBD1 (5 bases). Germline V lookup: CDR1 SNHLY, CDR2 FYNNEI. Trimming took 7 bases from V and 3 from J, leaving 12 bases between them. This CDR3 has 13 amino acids. DNA for the CDR3: TGTGCCAGCATTTTGTGGGGGGACACTGAAGCTTTCTTT. It encodes CASILWGDTEAFF.

This chain joins TRBV4-2 and TRBJ2-1; the match to TRBD2 covers 7 bases. The CDR3 consists of 15 residues. Germline V gene sequence: CDR1 LGHNA, CDR2 YNFKEQ. V shed 2 bases, J shed 2 bases, and the junction held 3 bases outside the gene matches. The DNA for the CDR3 is TGTGCCAGCAGCCAATTAGCGGGCGCCTACAATGAGCAGTTCTTC. Translated, it gives CASSQLAGAYNEQFF.

The chain links TRBV7-2 to TRBJ2-1; 7 bases line up with TRBD2. After removal of 3 bases from V and 7 bases from J, the junction contained 9 bases not matched to a gene. This CDR3 has 15 residues. Germline-derived CDR1 and CDR2 are SGHTA and FQGNSA. CDR3 DNA: TGTGCCAGCAGCTTGGGGGGGGTCTTGGGAAATGAGCAGTTCTTC. It yields the protein CASSLGGVLGNEQFF.

The V call is TRBV7-9, the J call TRBJ1-2; tentative D call: TRBD1 (5 bases). Trimming pared 5 bases from V and 4 bases from J, leaving 14 bases between. This CDR3 comprises 14 residues. CDR1 is SEHNR, CDR2 FQNEAQ, per germline (reference sequence). CDR3 coding DNA: TGTGCCAGCAGCCAAACGGACAAAGGCTATGGCTACACCTTC. It encodes CASSQTDKGYGYTF.

CDR3 in amino acids: CASSLVGHRNIQYF. DNA for the CDR3: TGTGCCAGCAGCTTAGTAGGACATCGAAACATTCAGTACTTC. The V call is TRBV7-8, the J call TRBJ2-4; possibly TRBD1 for D (5 bases). V dropped 1 base and J dropped 6 bases, with 10 bases sitting between them. The CDR3 totals 14 residues. Germline assignment: CDR1 SGHVS and CDR2 FQNEAQ.

The V and J genes are TRBV15 and TRBJ1-3; D call uncertain. Trimming took 3 bases from V and 4 from J, leaving 13 bases between them. CDR1 and CDR2 from the germline V gene are LNHNV and YYDKDF (reference sequence). The CDR3 has 15 residues. The CDR3: CATSSSSATGNTIYF. CDR3 bases: TGTGCCACCAGCAGTTCTAGTGCTACAGGAAACACCATATATTTT.

The chain recombines TRBV27 with TRBJ1-1; D remains ambiguous. V dropped 0 bases and J dropped 3 bases, with 8 bases sitting between them. Per the germline V gene, CDR1 is MNHEY and CDR2 is SMNVEV (reference sequence). The CDR3 sequence is 14 residues long. The CDR3 nucleotides read TGTGCCAGCAGTTTATCCGTAGTGCACACTGAAGCTTTCTTT. This sequence encodes CASSLSVVHTEAFF.

The table lists this clone with a count of one. V is TRBV27 and J is TRBJ2-3; D is uncertain. V was clipped by 0 bases and J by 1 base, with 8 bases between them. The CDR3 length is 15 residues. CDR1 and CDR2 from the germline V gene are MNHEY and SMNVEV (reference sequence). CDR3 protein: CASSLSTRGTDTQYF. CDR3 nucleotides: TGTGCCAGCAGTTTATCGACCCGGGGCACAGATACGCAGTATTTT.

This clone was seen a handful of times. The chain uses TRBV6-5 and TRBJ1-1; D not resolved. The CDR3 is 12 residues long. Germline CDR1 reads MNHEY; CDR2 reads SVGAGI. V was trimmed by 5 bases and J by 5 bases, leaving 9 bases between them. This chain's CDR3 is CASSNLRTEAFF. In DNA form, the CDR3 reads TGTGCCAGCAGTAACCTCCGGACTGAAGCTTTCTTT.